This TCR beta chain stems from a study of diagnostic markers for celiac disease. This clonotype is labeled medium-sized (0.01 to 0.1%) based on frequency. TCRdb re-called the reads and catalogs CDR3 proteins one per entry, DNA excluded. The sample data list about 4,000 distinct CDR3 sequences. This TCR was sampled from a human donor. This table probably holds off-target reads from a library built for another chain. Sequences were obtained from either unsorted cells or a sorted T cell fraction (not recorded which).

The CDR3 spells CASSSPPGLHGYTF. The rearrangement uses TRBV11-2 and TRBJ1-2; TCRdb lists TRBD1, though no DNA is available to test this call. CDR3 length: 14 amino acids. Looked up from germline, CDR1 is SGHAT and CDR2 is FQNNGV.